One sample yielded the 11 T cell receptor beta chains listed below, sequenced in a study of blood T cell repertoires in COVID-19. Using immunoSEQ multiplex PCR, the repertoire was profiled, and TCRdb retains in-frame clones only, with some absent. The repertoire holds just over 200,000 clones, with around three quarters as singletons. Sequenced material: peripheral blood. These receptor sequences come from a woman aged 70-85 years with acute or convalescent COVID-19.

This clone was observed a handful of times. The CDR3 loop reads CSILQGTNEKLFF. The CDR3 bases are TGCAGCATACTACAGGGGACTAATGAAAAACTGTTTTTT. The V call is TRBV29-1, the J call TRBJ1-4, with 7 nucleotides matching TRBD1. Germline lookup yields CDR1 SQVTM and CDR2 ANQGSEA. This CDR3 is 13 amino acids long. Germline trimming cut 8 bases from V and 2 bases from J; bases unmatched to any gene: 5.

J is TRBJ2-5 and V is TRBV19; TRBD2 matches at 7 bases. This CDR3 contains 13 residues. Germline values: CDR1 LNHDA, CDR2 SQIVND (reference sequence). V shed 6 bases, J shed 4 bases, and the junction held 5 bases outside the gene matches. The CDR3 DNA is TGTGCCAGTAGGGGCGGGGGACGAGAGACCCAGTACTTC. Residues: CASRGGGRETQYF.

V is TRBV7-9 and J is TRBJ1-5; TRBD1 agrees at 8 bases. There are 15 residues in the CDR3. CDR1 and CDR2 (germline): SEHNR, FQNEAQ (reference sequence). Germline trimming cut 5 bases from V and 2 bases from J; bases unmatched to any gene: 5. CDR3 loop: CASSPDRDGNQPQHF. As DNA, the CDR3 is TGTGCCAGCAGCCCGGACAGGGATGGCAATCAGCCCCAGCATTTT. The variable domain in full, completed from reference TRBV7-9 and TRBJ1-5, reads DTGVSQNPRHKITKRGQNVTFRCDPISEHNRLYWYRQTLGQGPEFLTYFQNEAQLEKSRLLSDRFSAERPKGSFSTLEIQRTEQGDSAMYLCASSPDRDGNQPQHFGDGTRLSIL.

The chain uses TRBV5-6 and TRBJ1-1; D might be TRBD1 (5 bases). The CDR3 loop spans 14 amino acids. The V end was cut by 4 bases, the J end by 0 bases, with 10 bases between. CDR1 SGHDT and CDR2 YYEEEE come from the germline V gene. In DNA, the CDR3 is TGTGCCAGCAGCCCCTCGGGGGTGAACACTGAAGCTTTCTTT. Its protein product is CASSPSGVNTEAFF.

This clone was counted a single time. The chain carries TRBV28 and TRBJ2-7, with 9 nucleotides matching TRBD2. CDR3 length: 17 amino acids. Trimming cost V 4 bases and J 3 bases; bases outside gene matches: 13. Looked up from germline, CDR1 is MDHEN and CDR2 is SYDVKM. Here the CDR3 DNA reads TGTGCCAGCAGTTACGTGATTGGAGCGGGAGGTAACTACGAGCAGTACTTC. Encoded protein: CASSYVIGAGGNYEQYF.

The rearrangement joins TRBV29-1 to TRBJ2-7, with 12 bases fitting TRBD2. CDR1 SQVTM and CDR2 ANQGSEA come from the germline V gene. The V and J ends lost 5 bases and 0 bases, in that order; junction bases with no gene match: 5. There are 15 residues in the CDR3. The CDR3 here is CSVRGLAGNSYEQYF. DNA for the CDR3: TGCAGCGTTAGAGGACTAGCGGGAAACTCCTACGAGCAGTACTTC.

The gene calls are TRBV28 and TRBJ1-2, with 10 bases identical to TRBD1. The junction had 14 bases not matched to a gene; V was cut back by 6 bases and J by 4 bases. Germline lookup yields CDR1 MDHEN and CDR2 SYDVKM. The CDR3 is 17 amino acids. The CDR3 here is CASRTIPGTGESYGYTF. The CDR3 DNA is TGTGCCAGCAGAACAATACCCGGGACAGGGGAAAGCTATGGCTACACCTTC.

This chain connects TRBV19 to TRBJ2-1; D is uncertain. The CDR3 is made up of 13 amino acids. The germline gives CDR1 LNHDA, CDR2 SQIVND (reference sequence). V lost 6 bases and J 4 bases, leaving 10 bases between the germline ends. CDR3 amino acids: CASRDSQYNEQFF. DNA for the CDR3: TGTGCCAGTAGGGATAGCCAATACAATGAGCAGTTCTTC.

V is TRBV14 and J is TRBJ2-5; D perhaps matches TRBD2 (6 bases). From germline, CDR1 is SGHDN and CDR2 FVKESK. Trimming left V 0 bases short and J 0 bases short, with 14 bases between. This CDR3 contains 17 residues. CDR3 DNA: TGTGCCAGCAGCCAAGATACGGCGGGATTGTACCAAGAGACCCAGTACTTC. Residues: CASSQDTAGLYQETQYF.

This rearrangement joins TRBV27 to TRBJ2-1, with TRBD2 matching over 11 bases. The CDR3 consists of 12 residues. With 10 bases clipped from V and 8 bases from J, the junction kept 4 bases outside the gene matches. The germline V gene encodes CDR1 MNHEY and CDR2 SMNVEV (reference sequence). This CDR3 reads CATSGRLDEQFF. The CDR3 nucleotides are TGTGCCACTAGCGGGAGGCTCGATGAGCAGTTCTTC.

This clone came up once. The chain carries TRBV2 and TRBJ2-2; 9 nucleotides line up with TRBD1. Per the germline V gene, CDR1 is SNHLY and CDR2 is FYNNEI. V lost 6 bases to trimming and J lost 4 bases; unmatched junction nucleotides: 6. The CDR3 extends over 15 amino acids. CDR3 nucleotides: TGTGCCAGCAGGAGGGACAGGGTTGGCACCGGGGAGCTGTTTTTT. This sequence encodes CASRRDRVGTGELFF.